This T cell receptor beta chain stems from a study of T cells after yellow fever vaccination. Across the study: SMART-Seq v4 Ultra Low Input handled preparation of low-cell-number fractions. General observations from the study: Abundant clonotypes (contaminants from the bulk population) could be present in FACS-sorted repertoires.

This clonotype has more than one count but fewer than ten. Its antigen is as yet unknown. The CDR3 sequence is 14 residues long. The V segment lost 9 bases and the J segment 2 bases; nucleotides outside the gene matches: 4. TCRdb re-analysed the 5' RACE reads in MiXCR, keeping a single row per CDR3 protein. The sample shows under 500,000 distinct CDR3 sequences, about 19% of them seen only once. This rearrangement joins TRBV12-3 or TRBV12-4 to TRBJ2-6; 7 nucleotides line up with TRBD1. This clonotype was sampled from a man younger than 35 who received the YFV17D yellow fever vaccine. The sequenced sample was PBMCs, obtained before the yellow fever booster vaccination. In nucleotides, the CDR3 is TGTGCCAGAGGGGGCAGGGCTGGGGCCAACGTCCTGACTTTC. The encoded protein is CARGGRAGANVLTF.